One TCR beta chain is described in this entry. The antigen remains unidentified. Replicate PCRs from sorted subsets contained around 200 ng DNA, which is approximately 30,000 T cell genomes. TCRdb keeps only in-frame clones here, not all; method: immunoSEQ multiplex PCR. The sample lists millions of clones, about 92% occurring once. The data belong to a study of shared clonotypes between healthy human individuals. Study-wide points: Clonotype sharing across a few donors was observed for about 5.2% of naive CD4 clonotypes.

Germline loops: CDR1 SNHLY, CDR2 FYNNEI. The V gene end was trimmed by 7 bases and the J gene end by 1 base; junction bases not matched to a gene: 8. The CDR3 has 16 residues. This chain connects TRBV2 to TRBJ2-3; 10 nucleotides line up with TRBD2. The sequencing sample was made of naive CD4+ T cells from PBMCs. Subset reported: CD45RA+ positively selected. The TCR was taken from a young man in good health. Some clones in this sample may be carry-over from other donors' samples. CDR3 region: CASTVIAGGGTDTQYF. The CDR3 region has the DNA TGTGCCAGCACTGTCATAGCGGGAGGCGGCACAGATACGCAGTATTTT.